The clone carrying this T cell receptor (beta chain) appeared a few times. Regions amplified from RNA transcripts were the TCR beta CDR3 regions. An initial round of RT-PCR targeting the TCR CDR3 relied on the HTBI primer set. One entry per CDR3 protein results from TCRdb running MiXCR on the multiplex PCR reads. The table lists 650,000 to 750,000 distinct CDR3 sequences, approximately 14% of them singletons, with roughly 10% in the top ten. These data come from a study of T cells in Graves' hyperthyroidism and ophthalmopathy. CDR1 is MNHNS, CDR2 SASEGT, per germline. V gave up 5 bases and J gave up 8 bases; unmatched junction bases: 9. This CDR3 has 15 amino acids.

Sequencing was performed on blood. The TCR originated in a woman younger than 30 with Graves' hyperthyroidism. The chain carries TRBV6-1 and TRBJ2-1, with 10 bases aligning to TRBD2. The chain's CDR3 is CASSNLAGAVYEQFF. The CDR3 coding sequence is TGTGCCAGCAGTAACCTAGCGGGAGCTGTCTATGAGCAGTTCTTC.